The clone carrying this TCR beta chain was picked up many times. The antigen remains undetermined. This CDR3 contains 13 residues. V lost 2 bases and J lost 4; bases outside the gene matches: 1. CDR1 SQVTM and CDR2 ANQGSEA come from the germline V gene. This specimen comes from a study of identical twins. Overall study results and limits: The abundant beta clonotypes from cord blood had fewer insertions, and memory repertoires had none of this.

Unique molecular identifiers were present on the cDNA, and a universal primer site came from template switching. TCRdb fed the 5' RACE reads into MiXCR, producing one record per CDR3 protein. The sample contains some 690,000 distinct CDR3 sequences, about 20% of which appear only once. These data also featured in a second study, about T cells expressing NK-cell markers. That source adds: Dominant NKG2C+ clonotypes accounted for about 1.0-8% of CD8+ T cells in about six donors. The CD3+CD56-NKG2C+ fraction was also led by these clonotypes in a handful of donors.

This chain connects TRBV29-1 to TRBJ2-5; 10 bases line up with TRBD2. The sequence was collected from a young woman in good health. What was sequenced was PBMCs. CDR3: CSVESSGGETQYF. The CDR3 DNA sequence: TGCAGCGTTGAATCTAGCGGGGGAGAGACCCAGTACTTC.